The subject of this entry is one TCR beta chain. This clonotype has ten or more counts. The specificity of this receptor is unknown. Qualities for individual bases were not recorded, and no much larger clone is one base off. This record comes from a study of T cells in Graves' hyperthyroidism and ophthalmopathy (dated by TCRdb to about 2019). About the investigation overall: Peripheral blood samples were taken at initial diagnosis, before any treatment was given. A discovery cohort of about a hundred patients, approximately 44 with Graves' ophthalmopathy and 55 to 60 with stable Graves' hyperthyroidism, was used to find distinguishing TCR V-J signatures. Prospective prediction of ophthalmopathy was tested in an independent validation cohort consisting of roughly 20 hyperthyroidism patients and some 15 patients who later progressed to ophthalmopathy. For training and testing, the 100 or so patients in the discovery cohort were randomly divided in a 7:3 ratio. The study also compared thyroid tissue and blood T-cell repertoires from over 5 Graves' hyperthyroidism patients. Once sampling was done, hyperthyroidism patients were given methimazole at a starting dose of 30 mg daily, whereas ophthalmopathy patients were given high-dose intravenous methylprednisolone. The paper describes TCR Vbeta CDR3 sequencing of 120 to 150 peripheral blood samples, made up of 43 ophthalmopathy patients, 70 to 75 hyperthyroidism patients and 17 progressor patients. The paper as a whole reports these results and caveats: Ophthalmopathy was separated from stable hyperthyroidism by a 13 V-J signature model, with over 85% sensitivity and 81% to 83% specificity obtained in cross-validation and 80%/75% obtained in testing. No statistical method was used to fix the sample size in advance, and group allocation was not hidden from the investigators. Most expanded thyroid clonotypes (frequency above 0.001) were also detected in blood, suggesting blood repertoires may reflect thyroid immune responses. During validation, the model predicted progression to ophthalmopathy a median of roughly six months ahead of onset, with around 65% sensitivity and around 72% specificity.

Ophthalmopathy patients had moderately to severely active disease, Clinical Activity Score of at least 3, NOSPECS grade of at least 4, and duration under 3 months. Any patient with an uncontrolled infection, another autoimmune disease, pregnancy or lactation was excluded. Clinical symptoms, serum thyroxine and TRAb, thyroid ultrasound, and orbital computed tomography formed the basis for the diagnoses. Ficoll-Paque density gradient centrifugation was used to isolate PBMCs from around 10 ml of fresh peripheral blood. Total RNA was extracted using Trizol reagent, and RNA quality was assessed on an Agilent 2100 Bioanalyzer. Per the germline V gene, MNHNS is the CDR1 and SASEGT is the CDR2. V is trimmed back by 6 bases and J by 0 bases, and the junction contains 5 bases that no gene match accounts for. The CDR3 runs 14 amino acids, cysteine and phenylalanine included. CDR3 DNA only is kept here, 42 bases in frame from base 1.

TCR beta CDR3 regions were amplified from RNA transcripts. A first-round RT-PCR of the TCR CDR3 used the HTBI primer set with the Qiagen OneStep RT-PCR kit. Libraries were constructed in a second round of multiplex PCR, after which size selection and purification were carried out. Sequencing of the libraries was done on an Illumina HiSeq2000 using paired-end 100 bp reads. The paper's data handling went like this. Raw data were processed with SOAPnuke, discarding reads with adapters, uncalled bases, mean Phred below 15, or no exact constant-primer or identifier match. COPE v1.2.5 was used to merge high-quality paired reads, and clonotypes were defined as unique nucleotide sequences. MiTCR v1.1 was used to align the clonotypes against IMGT TRBV, TRBD and TRBJ reference segments. Analysis was restricted to V-J combinations with a frequency above 0.0001, which covered about 99% of repertoires. The TCS score was defined as F50 (clonal expansion) divided by E x V (chaos), with BLOSUM62-based TCRdist calculated between CDR3 peptides within each V-J. Welch's t-statistics and random forest reduced roughly 500 V-J features to about 13, which were used in a naive Bayes classifier (R e1071). TCRdb redid the processing of the public reads, applying fastp at Q25 and MiXCR, and retained in-frame beta chains. Records with the same CDR3 protein are collapsed into one entry carrying the most frequent genes and DNA. TCRdb's processing, not the authors', yielded these V and J calls. The sample yields about 500,000 distinct CDR3 sequences; about 15% were counted once. The biggest ten clones account for approximately 32% of the sample.

Sequencing input: blood. This receptor chain uses TRBV6-1 and TRBJ2-7; the central 7 bases match TRBD2. The TCR originated in a woman in her twenties or thirties with Graves' ophthalmopathy. This receptor has the CDR3 CASSDSGISYEQYF. The nucleotide sequence reads TGTGCCAGCAGCGACAGCGGGATCTCCTACGAGCAGTACTTC.